This TCR beta chain was retrieved from a study of human CD8 memory T cell subsets. This clonotype counts as medium-sized by frequency. Generation of TCR beta libraries used UMI-labeled 5' RACE. Following a re-call of the 5' RACE reads, TCRdb has one entry per CDR3 protein and lacks DNA. The sample totals about 10,000 distinct CDR3 sequences. It was a CCR7+ PD-1- TIGIT- phenotype that stem-like memory CD8+ T cells (TSTEM) showed. Sequenced sample: CD8+ stem-like memory T cells (TSCM and TCM) sorted from PBMCs. Documented subset: stem-like memory CD8 T cells (TSTEM), CCR7+ PD-1- TIGIT-. The TCR sequence derives from a human donor in good health.

The chain's CDR3 is CASSLGTFSGNTIYF. V is TRBV28 and J is TRBJ1-3; TCRdb lists TRBD1, though no DNA is available to test this call. This CDR3 comprises 15 residues. CDR1 and CDR2 (germline): MDHEN, SYDVKM.